The entry that follows covers one T cell receptor (beta chain) sequence. Its specific antigen is unknown. No base-level quality is on record; no much larger clone is a single base apart. For sequencing of the TCRbeta CDR3 region, genomic DNA was extracted from the sorted cells. TCRbeta CDR3 regions were sequenced using the immunoSEQ Assay. TCRdb re-hosts the immuneACCESS table, in-frame sequences only. Its copies lack some clones; in the studies checked, an unresolved V gene accounts for under half of them, and the cause for the rest is not known. The sample includes roughly 64,000 clones, with 85% to 90% observed a single time. The top ten constitute 13% to 15% of the sample. This specimen belongs to a study of OX40 agonist ivuxolimab in advanced cancers. Concerning the study at large: Ivuxolimab was an agonistic, fully human IgG2 monoclonal antibody directed against OX40 (CD134), a costimulatory receptor. Intravenous ivuxolimab was administered to patients every 2 weeks at six dose levels: 0.01, 0.1, 0.3, 1.5, 3 and 10 mg/kg. Among the roughly 50 dose-escalation patients, approximately 20 had hepatocellular carcinoma, 15 melanoma, 9 renal cell carcinoma and 9 head and neck cancer. A male proportion of 82.7% and a mean age of 60 years, ranging from 23 to 79, were recorded for the dose-escalation cohort. Patients were allowed to have had prior anti-PD-1, anti-PD-L1 or anti-CTLA-4 therapy, and around 40% of the dose-escalation patients had previously received checkpoint inhibitors. Partial responses were achieved by three dose-escalation patients, of whom one had hepatocellular carcinoma and two had cutaneous melanoma. The point of sequencing TCRbeta in the periphery was to test whether ivuxolimab changed TCR sequence diversity and drove clonal T-cell expansion. The paper reports the monotherapy dose-escalation portion (N of about 50 patients) of the phase I ivuxolimab trial. The investigation overall reported the following: The antigen specificity of the clonally expanded peripheral T cells was not determined. Partial responders in the 0.1-3.0 mg/kg groups had among the lowest normalized peripheral clonal expansion, especially among CD8+ T cells. At doses of 0.1 to 3.0 mg/kg, clonal expansion of both CD4+ and CD8+ T cells in blood was seen between baseline and week 6. After ivuxolimab, CD8+ T cells had more expanded clones than CD4+ T cells on average. Low levels of normalized T-cell clonal expansion were also seen in some patients who did not respond.

The CDR3 covers 13 residues, taking in both the cysteine and the phenylalanine. This entry keeps only the CDR3 DNA: 39 bases, framed from base 1. The trim is 0 bases for V and 8 bases for J, with a gap of 13 bases between the germline ends. According to the germline V gene, CDR1 reads SQVTM and CDR2 reads ANQGSEA. Patients with autoimmune disease history or receiving systemic immunosuppression were excluded from the trial. Peripheral blood for TCR sequencing was collected from all dose cohorts at baseline, on cycle 4 day 1, and on cycle 7 day 1. Samples came from an open-label, multicenter, first-in-human phase I dose-escalation trial of ivuxolimab. Adults with locally advanced or metastatic head and neck squamous cell, hepatocellular, melanoma or renal cell carcinoma were enrolled in the trial. CD4+ and CD8+ T cells were sorted separately from peripheral blood before TCR sequencing.

The specimen was CD4+ or CD8+ T cells sorted from blood, collected in a trial of the OX40 agonist ivuxolimab. The rearranged segments are TRBV29-1 and TRBJ1-1, with TRBD1 as a weak D call on 6 bases. The receptor was isolated from an adult with an advanced solid tumor such as melanoma, head and neck, liver or kidney cancer. The CDR3 region: CSVEEIDRWEAFF. The sequence in DNA is TGCAGCGTTGAAGAGATAGACAGGTGGGAAGCTTTCTTT.